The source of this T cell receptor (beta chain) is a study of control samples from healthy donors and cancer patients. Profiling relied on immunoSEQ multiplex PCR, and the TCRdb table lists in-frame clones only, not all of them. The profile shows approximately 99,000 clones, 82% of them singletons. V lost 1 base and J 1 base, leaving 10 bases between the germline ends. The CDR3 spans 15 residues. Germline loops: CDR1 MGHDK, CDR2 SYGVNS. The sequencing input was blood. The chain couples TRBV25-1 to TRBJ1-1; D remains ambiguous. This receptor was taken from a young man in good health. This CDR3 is CASSESTDGNTEAFF. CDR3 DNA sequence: TGTGCCAGCAGTGAATCCACGGACGGGAACACTGAAGCTTTCTTT.